One sample yielded the 20 T cell receptor beta chains listed below, sequenced in a study of cytomegalovirus exposure and HLA in healthy donors. A multiplex PCR was run with 60 Vbeta primers and 13 Jbeta primers. The repertoire was sequenced with immunoSEQ multiplex PCR; TCRdb's copy has only in-frame clones and lacks some. The table includes about 140,000 clones, around 82% detected once. Sequenced sample: PBMCs. The receptors here all came from a man aged 50 to 60 in good health and CMV-seronegative.

The V gene is TRBV30, the J gene TRBJ1-2; no reliable D call. This CDR3 is 11 amino acids long. V lost 3 bases and J lost 5, with 7 bases in between. The germline gives CDR1 GTSNPN, CDR2 SVGIG (reference sequence). CDR3 residues: CAWSEKYGYTF. In DNA form, the CDR3 reads TGTGCCTGGAGCGAGAAGTATGGCTACACCTTC.

This clone was seen only once. The rearrangement uses TRBV6-4 and TRBJ2-4; 8 nucleotides align to TRBD2. CDR1 MRHNA and CDR2 SNTAGT come from the germline V gene. The ends lost 4 bases at V and 5 bases at J; junction bases unmatched: 10. CDR3 length: 16 residues. CDR3 nucleotide sequence: TGTGCCAGCAGTGTTGTGACTAGCGCAGGAGAAAACATTCAGTACTTC. As protein: CASSVVTSAGENIQYF.

This chain uses TRBV9 with TRBJ2-5, with 7 nucleotides matching TRBD2. The CDR3 consists of 13 residues. Germline V gene lookup returns CDR1 SGDLS and CDR2 YYNGEE. After removal of 7 bases from V and 4 bases from J, the junction contained 7 bases not matched to a gene. The CDR3 loop reads CASAIGGGETQYF. CDR3 coding DNA: TGTGCCAGCGCTATAGGCGGGGGAGAGACCCAGTACTTC.

V and J are TRBV25-1 and TRBJ2-2; tentatively, D is TRBD1 (6 bases). Trimming removed 5 bases at V and 2 bases at J, with 12 bases between. Per the germline V gene, CDR1 is MGHDK and CDR2 is SYGVNS. The CDR3 sequence is 15 residues long. CDR3 region: CASSLVGTNTGELFF. The CDR3 DNA reads as TGTGCCAGCAGTCTCGTTGGGACAAACACCGGGGAGCTGTTTTTT.

The chain couples TRBV7-9 to TRBJ2-7; 9 bases line up with TRBD2. CDR1 is SEHNR, CDR2 FQNEAQ, per germline (reference sequence). There are 16 residues in the CDR3. The ends lost 2 bases at V and 4 bases at J; junction bases unmatched: 9. In nucleotides, the CDR3 is TGTGCCAGCAGCTTAACCCAGCGGGAGGAAGATTACGAGCAGTACTTC. It yields the protein CASSLTQREEDYEQYF.

The chain recombines TRBV7-9 with TRBJ1-6, with unresolved D. Germline V gene data show CDR1 as SEHNR and CDR2 as FQNEAQ (reference sequence). Trimming took 1 base from V and 5 from J, leaving 9 bases between them. The CDR3 has 15 residues. The CDR3 DNA is TGTGCCAGCAGCTTAGGCCGGGGAAATAATTCACCCCTCCACTTT. This sequence encodes CASSLGRGNNSPLHF.

The chain uses TRBV5-3 and TRBJ1-5; TRBD1 agrees at 8 bases. TRBV5-3 falls under the ORF class, with uncertain function. The length of the CDR3 is 17 residues. V lost 0 bases to trimming and J lost 1 base; unmatched junction nucleotides: 6. CDR3 sequence: CARSLGQGNISNQPQHF. CDR3 DNA: TGTGCCAGAAGCTTGGGACAGGGGAACATCAGCAATCAGCCCCAGCATTTT.

The J gene is TRBJ1-2, the V gene TRBV2; 9 bases fit TRBD1. This CDR3 region has 14 residues. J was trimmed by 7 bases and V by 8 bases; bases with no gene match: 11. From germline, CDR1 is SNHLY and CDR2 FYNNEI. The CDR3 spells CASVAGTGLGGYTF. In DNA, the CDR3 is TGTGCCAGCGTGGCCGGGACAGGGTTGGGTGGCTACACCTTC.

This sequence joins TRBV27 and TRBJ2-3, with 10 bases that match TRBD2. Trimming removed 3 bases from V and 4 bases from J; junction bases left unmatched: 10. CDR1 and CDR2 from the germline V gene are MNHEY and SMNVEV (reference sequence). The CDR3 loop spans 17 amino acids. CDR3 protein: CASSFLPSSGSPDTQYF. The CDR3 nucleotides read TGTGCCAGCAGTTTCCTGCCTTCTAGCGGGAGCCCAGATACGCAGTATTTT.

The chain has TRBV19 and TRBJ2-7, with 8 nucleotides matching TRBD2. The germline gives CDR1 LNHDA, CDR2 SQIVND (reference sequence). The CDR3 totals 14 residues. The junction had 9 bases not matched to a gene; V was cut back by 6 bases and J by 5 bases. The CDR3 nucleotides read TGTGCCAGTAGCCCCGGGGGGGTCGTGAACGAGCAGTACTTC. Its protein product is CASSPGGVVNEQYF.

The V call is TRBV30, the J call TRBJ1-1, with 8 bases identical to TRBD1. The germline CDR1 and CDR2 sequences are GTSNPN and SVGIG (reference sequence). The CDR3 consists of 20 residues. Trimming took 0 bases from V and 4 from J; bases not matched to a gene: 22. The CDR3 DNA reads TGTGCCTGGAGTGTAGGTAGGACACAGGGGGGCTGGGTGAGTGGCACTGAAGCTTTCTTT. This gives the protein CAWSVGRTQGGWVSGTEAFF.

CDR3 region: CASNPSQRGGYEQYF. Here the CDR3 DNA reads TGTGCCAGCAACCCATCCCAGCGGGGGGGCTACGAGCAGTACTTC. This chain joins TRBV4-2 and TRBJ2-7, with 10 bases fitting TRBD2. Germline V lookup: CDR1 LGHNA, CDR2 YNFKEQ. Losses at the gene ends were 7 bases for V and 3 bases for J; bases not matched to a gene: 9. CDR3 length: 15 residues.

J is TRBJ2-7 and V is TRBV28, with D possibly matching TRBD2 (6 bases). Germline V gene data show CDR1 as MDHEN and CDR2 as SYDVKM. V shed 5 bases and J shed 0 bases, with 17 bases lying between them. The CDR3 spans 16 residues. In nucleotides, the CDR3 is TGTGCCAGCAGTACTCAGCTCCGGGGACTCTCCTACGAGCAGTACTTC. Amino acids: CASSTQLRGLSYEQYF.

This chain links TRBV7-3 with TRBJ2-5, with 8 bases fitting TRBD2. Looked up from germline, CDR1 is SGHTA and CDR2 is FQGTGA. This CDR3 is built from 15 residues. The V segment lost 0 bases and the J segment 3 bases; nucleotides outside the gene matches: 3. CDR3 sequence: CASSLTGLVEETQYF. Here the CDR3 DNA reads TGTGCCAGCAGCTTAACGGGACTAGTTGAAGAGACCCAGTACTTC.

The rearrangement links TRBV4-1 to TRBJ2-5; D might be TRBD1 (6 bases). Trimming pared 4 bases from V and 1 base from J, leaving 13 bases between. CDR3 length: 15 amino acids. In germline, CDR1 is MGHRA, CDR2 YSYEKL. The CDR3 reads CASSRGQGVQETQYF. The CDR3 DNA sequence: TGCGCCAGCAGCCGGGGGCAGGGAGTCCAAGAGACCCAGTACTTC.

The chain carries TRBV4-2 and TRBJ1-3; D is unresolved. Per the germline V gene, CDR1 is LGHNA and CDR2 is YNFKEQ. Between the trimmed V and J ends, which lost 0 bases and 0 bases, there was a span of 15 bases. The CDR3 spans 18 residues. CDR3 residues: CASSQESLAVFSGNTIYF. CDR3 coding DNA: TGTGCCAGCAGCCAAGAAAGTCTGGCAGTCTTCTCTGGAAACACCATATATTTT.

V gene TRBV19 combines with J gene TRBJ2-3; a possible D gene is TRBD1 (6 bases). Germline CDR1 reads LNHDA; CDR2 reads SQIVND (reference sequence). This CDR3 is 14 amino acids long. V lost 5 bases, J lost 5 bases, and 14 bases lay in between. CDR3 coding DNA: TGTGCCAGTAGTCCCAGGGGTGGAGGAGATACGCAGTATTTT. Residues: CASSPRGGGDTQYF.

The rearrangement joins TRBV5-5 to TRBJ2-7; no clear D gene. Looked up from germline, CDR1 is SGHKS and CDR2 is YYEKEE (reference sequence). Trimming left V 0 bases short and J 3 bases short, with 13 bases between. The length of the CDR3 is 15 residues. The CDR3 coding sequence is TGTGCCAGCAGCTTGGCAGGATCTACATACTACGAGCAGTACTTC. It is translated as CASSLAGSTYYEQYF. The complete variable domain, with remaining parts taken from reference TRBV5-5 and TRBJ2-7, reads DAGVTQSPTHLIKTRGQQVTLRCSPISGHKSVSWYQQVLGQGPQFIFQYYEKEERGRGNFPDRFSARQFPNYSSELNVNALLLGDSALYLCASSLAGSTYYEQYFGPGTRLTVT.

The chain carries TRBV29-1 and TRBJ2-7, with 14 positions matching TRBD2. Trimming removed 6 bases from V and 4 bases from J; junction bases left unmatched: 11. Germline loops: CDR1 SQVTM, CDR2 ANQGSEA. This CDR3 comprises 16 residues. CDR3 amino acids: CSVATGLAGVSYEQYF. As DNA, the CDR3 is TGCAGCGTCGCTACGGGACTAGCGGGGGTCTCGTACGAGCAGTACTTC.

The chain is built from TRBV29-1 and TRBJ2-1, with TRBD2 identical over 7 bases. The CDR3 contains 15 residues. J gave up 8 bases and V 3 bases, and 13 bases lay outside the gene matches. Germline assignment: CDR1 SQVTM and CDR2 ANQGSEA. The CDR3 reads CSVDAEGGVGHEQFF. CDR3 in DNA: TGCAGCGTTGATGCCGAGGGAGGGGTAGGCCATGAGCAGTTCTTC.